This T cell receptor (beta chain) stems from a study of spatial heterogeneity in lung cancer. Turning to the study itself: Sequence detection consistently recorded a greater number of beta-chain than alpha-chain sequences. The library had UMIs, and each TCR and UMI pair averaged more than ten raw reads.

Each CDR3 protein gets one entry after TCRdb re-called the 5' RACE reads with MiXCR. Of 40,000 to 55,000 distinct CDR3 sequences listed, approximately 6.8% are singletons. This clonotype was detected many times. Time point indicated: sample taken at primary tumor resection. Extraction of whole RNA from tumor, nontumor lung or frozen PBMC preceded unsorted sequencing. This CDR3 region has 13 residues. CDR1 and CDR2 from the germline V gene are SGHTA and FQGNSA. Trimming took off 5 bases at V and 4 bases at J, with 10 bases between the two ends. The chain is built from TRBV7-2 and TRBJ2-3; maybe TRBD1 (6 bases). The input for sequencing was PBMCs, taken at surgery. The clonotype was recovered from a female donor with early-stage non-small cell lung cancer. In DNA, the CDR3 is TGTGCCAGCAGCGACAGGTGGGCAGATACGCAGTATTTT. The encoded protein is CASSDRWADTQYF.